The present TCR beta chain was sequenced within a study of blood T cell repertoires in COVID-19. The repertoire was sequenced with immunoSEQ multiplex PCR; TCRdb's copy has only in-frame clones and lacks some. Among roughly 400,000 clones listed, roughly nine tenths were seen once. Participant-given clinical history determined each cohort assignment. The V gene's germline CDR1 is GTSNPN and CDR2 SVGIG (reference sequence). The trim removed 7 bases at V and 9 bases at J, leaving 11 bases unmatched. The CDR3 totals 14 residues. The clonotype comes from a man aged 25 to 45 who had recovered from COVID-19. The gene calls are TRBV30 and TRBJ2-3; TRBD2 matches 12 bases. The sequenced sample consisted of PBMCs or T cells enriched from blood (not recorded which). The chain's CDR3 is CASRLAGALSTQYF. CDR3 bases: TGTGCCTCCCGACTAGCGGGGGCCCTAAGCACGCAGTATTTT.